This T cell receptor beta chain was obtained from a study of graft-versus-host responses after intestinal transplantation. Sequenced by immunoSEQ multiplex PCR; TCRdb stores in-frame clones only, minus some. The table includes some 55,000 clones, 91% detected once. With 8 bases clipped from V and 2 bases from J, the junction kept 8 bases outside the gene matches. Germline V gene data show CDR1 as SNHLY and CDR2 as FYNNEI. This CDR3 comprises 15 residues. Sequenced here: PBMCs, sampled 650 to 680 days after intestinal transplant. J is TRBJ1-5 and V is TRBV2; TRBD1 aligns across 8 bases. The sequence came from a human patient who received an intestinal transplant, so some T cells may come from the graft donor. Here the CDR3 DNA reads TGTGCCAGCCATCTCGACAGGGGCGGCAATCAGCCCCAGCATTTT. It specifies CASHLDRGGNQPQHF.